The 25 T cell receptor beta chains given below trace back to one sample, sequenced in a study of identical twins. TCRdb recomputed calls from the 5' RACE reads with MiXCR, one row per CDR3 protein. The data contain 690,000 or so distinct CDR3 sequences, 8.5% to 9% of them singletons. Another study also made use of these data, one on yellow fever vaccine responses in identical twins.

Sample: PBMCs. These TCRs come from a woman aged 18-30 years in good health.

The sample holds many counts of this clonotype. This chain joins TRBV7-9 and TRBJ2-1, with 8 bases aligning to TRBD2. CDR3 length: 15 residues. Losses at the gene ends were 2 bases for V and 8 bases for J; bases not matched to a gene: 8. Per germline, CDR1 SEHNR and CDR2 FQNEAQ (reference sequence). CDR3 sequence reads: CASSLPGTRSHEQFF. Here the CDR3 DNA reads TGTGCCAGCAGCTTACCCGGGACTAGGTCCCATGAGCAGTTCTTC.

This clonotype showed up just a few times. The rearrangement uses TRBV20-1 and TRBJ2-5; 9 positions match TRBD1. V dropped 1 base and J dropped 5; count of bases not matched to a gene: 5. The CDR3 length is 14 residues. CDR1 and CDR2 (germline): DFQATT, SNEGSKA (reference sequence). CDR3 in DNA: TGCAGTGCTAGAGGGGGGACAGGGAGGGAGACCCAGTACTTC. As protein: CSARGGTGRETQYF.

The chain carries TRBV6-1 and TRBJ2-1; D assignment may be TRBD1 or TRBD2 (6 bases each). CDR3 length: 15 residues. CDR1 is MNHNS, CDR2 SASEGT, per germline. Trimming took off 6 bases at V and 2 bases at J, with 14 bases between the two ends. The chain's CDR3 is CASRERRGAYNEQFF. DNA for the CDR3: TGTGCCAGCAGGGAACGGAGGGGGGCCTACAATGAGCAGTTCTTC.

This clonotype came up many times. The J gene is TRBJ2-1, the V gene TRBV11-2; 11 nucleotides match TRBD2. The V and J ends lost 2 bases and 2 bases, in that order; junction bases with no gene match: 2. This CDR3 spans 16 amino acids. CDR1 and CDR2 from the germline V gene are SGHAT and FQNNGV. CDR3 amino acids: CASSLRSGGAYNEQFF. CDR3 DNA sequence: TGTGCCAGCAGCTTACGTAGCGGGGGGGCCTACAATGAGCAGTTCTTC.

This clonotype was recorded once. A much bigger clone sits one base away, suggesting this may be a read error. The chain couples TRBV6-1 to TRBJ2-2, with D tentatively TRBD2 (6 bases). Germline V gene lookup returns CDR1 MNHNS and CDR2 SASEGT. CDR3 length: 14 amino acids. CDR3 sequence: CASSPSANTGELVF. The CDR3 DNA reads as TGTGCCAGCAGTCCTAGCGCGAACACCGGGGAGCTGGTTTTT.

Only a few counts were recorded for this clonotype. This rearrangement joins TRBV5-6 to TRBJ1-4, with 11 bases that match TRBD1. Germline CDR1 and CDR2: SGHDT and YYEEEE. The CDR3 length is 14 residues. V lost 4 bases to trimming and J lost 5 bases; unmatched junction nucleotides: 1. This CDR3 is CASSRDRGNEKLFF. The DNA of the CDR3 is TGTGCCAGCAGCCGGGACAGGGGGAATGAAAAACTGTTTTTT.

This clonotype was recorded at least ten times. V usage is TRBV20-1 and J usage is TRBJ1-6; 9 positions agree with TRBD1. The CDR3 is 17 residues long. The J segment lost 5 bases and the V segment lost 0 bases, leaving 8 bases of the junction unmatched. Germline V lookup: CDR1 DFQATT, CDR2 SNEGSKA (reference sequence). The CDR3 region is CSARDLLRDRDNSPLHF. CDR3 in DNA: TGCAGTGCTAGAGATCTCCTAAGGGACAGGGATAATTCACCCCTCCACTTT.

The chain is built from TRBV10-3 and TRBJ2-7; D is possibly TRBD1 or TRBD2 (6 bases each). V lost 4 bases to trimming and J lost 7 bases, with 17 bases between them. The CDR3 consists of 14 residues. From germline, CDR1 is ENHRY and CDR2 SYGVKD. CDR3: CAISGTAVGGEQYF. Here the CDR3 DNA reads TGTGCCATCAGTGGGACAGCCGTAGGGGGGGAGCAGTACTTC.

At least ten counts were recorded for this clonotype. J is TRBJ1-5 and V is TRBV10-3, with TRBD1 as a possible D gene (5 bases). The CDR3 is 13 residues long. V was shortened by 10 bases and J by 4 bases, with 14 bases between the two germline ends. CDR1 is ENHRY, CDR2 SYGVKD, per germline. The CDR3 protein is CASSRGDNQPQHF. As DNA, the CDR3 is TGTGCCAGTTCGCGGGGGGATAATCAGCCCCAGCATTTT.

This clonotype appeared a few times. The V call is TRBV14, the J call TRBJ1-5; TRBD1 is a possible D gene (5 bases). This CDR3 is built from 17 residues. V lost 0 bases and J lost 5, with 17 bases in between. In germline, CDR1 is SGHDN, CDR2 FVKESK. The CDR3 DNA reads as TGTGCCAGCAGCCAAGATCTGTACAGGAGTAGGGATCAGCCCCAGCATTTT. Translating gives CASSQDLYRSRDQPQHF.

This clonotype was seen a few times. This chain uses TRBV7-8 with TRBJ2-2, with D perhaps matching TRBD2 (6 bases). Trimming pared 2 bases from V and 6 bases from J, leaving 16 bases between. Per the germline V gene, CDR1 is SGHVS and CDR2 is FQNEAQ. The CDR3 is 16 residues long. CDR3 coding DNA: TGTGCCAGCAGCTTATTTGGAGGGATGGTCGCCGGGGAGCTGTTTTTT. Amino acid sequence: CASSLFGGMVAGELFF.

Ten or more counts support this clonotype. The rearrangement joins TRBV5-1 to TRBJ2-1; tentative D call: TRBD1 (5 bases). The germline V gene encodes CDR1 SGHRS and CDR2 YFSETQ. Trimming pared 0 bases from V and 8 bases from J, leaving 6 bases between. This CDR3 region has 12 residues. The CDR3 here is CASSLGGDEQFF. As DNA, the CDR3 is TGCGCCAGCAGCTTGGGGGGCGATGAGCAGTTCTTC. The whole variable domain, filled in from reference TRBV5-1 and TRBJ2-1, reads KAGVTQTPRYLIKTRGQQVTLSCSPISGHRSVSWYQQTPGQGLQFLFEYFSETQRNKGNFPGRFSGRQFSNSRSEMNVSTLELGDSALYLCASSLGGDEQFFGPGTRLTVL.

The table lists this clonotype with many counts. CDR3 sequence reads: CSAGSMGQSNQPQHF. The CDR3 DNA reads TGCAGTGCTGGGTCGATGGGACAGAGCAATCAGCCCCAGCATTTT. V is TRBV20-1 and J is TRBJ1-5; 7 bases fit TRBD1. The junction had 8 bases not matched to a gene; V was cut back by 5 bases and J by 1 base. The CDR3 spans 15 residues. Germline V gives CDR1 DFQATT, CDR2 SNEGSKA (reference sequence).

V is TRBV2 and J is TRBJ1-4; 8 bases align to TRBD1. Looked up from germline, CDR1 is SNHLY and CDR2 is FYNNEI. J gave up 7 bases and V 2 bases, and 6 bases lay outside the gene matches. This CDR3 comprises 15 residues. CDR3 DNA: TGTGCCAGCAGTGAACCCCCCACAGGGGGTGAAAAACTGTTTTTT. Its translation: CASSEPPTGGEKLFF.

The V call is TRBV6-1, the J call TRBJ1-4; 8 bases match TRBD1. Germline V gene sequence: CDR1 MNHNS, CDR2 SASEGT. Trimming at V came to 3 bases and at J to 0 bases, leaving 3 bases not matched to a gene. This CDR3 spans 16 amino acids. DNA for the CDR3: TGTGCCAGCAGTGATCAGGGGGCCGCAACTAATGAAAAACTGTTTTTT. The encoded protein is CASSDQGAATNEKLFF.

This clonotype was seen only a few times. CDR3 amino acids: CAATASGSSPYEQYF. CDR3 in DNA: TGTGCCGCCACGGCGTCGGGTTCTAGCCCCTACGAGCAGTACTTC. The chain is built from TRBV10-3 and TRBJ2-7; D perhaps matches TRBD2 (5 bases). With 11 bases removed from V and 2 bases from J, the gap between germline ends came to 22 bases. CDR1 ENHRY and CDR2 SYGVKD come from the germline V gene. This CDR3 has 15 amino acids.

This clonotype turned up a few times. The chain has TRBV20-1 and TRBJ2-7; D call uncertain. The ends were cut back, 0 bases at V and 4 bases at J, with 10 bases in the middle. This CDR3 comprises 13 residues. Germline V gene data show CDR1 as DFQATT and CDR2 as SNEGSKA (reference sequence). The CDR3 region has the DNA TGCAGTGCTAGAGAGCTGACTGCATACGAGCAGTACTTC. It specifies CSARELTAYEQYF.

The chain combines TRBV29-1 with TRBJ2-3, with D perhaps matching TRBD1 (6 bases). The CDR3 has 14 amino acids. In germline, CDR1 is SQVTM, CDR2 ANQGSEA. V was clipped by 6 bases and J by 1 base, with 14 bases between them. In DNA, the CDR3 is TGCAGCGTGAGGTCAGGGGTGGGCACAGATACGCAGTATTTT. Residues: CSVRSGVGTDTQYF.

This clonotype appeared many times. The CDR3 DNA reads TGTGCCAGCCAAGCCCGGCACGAGCAGTACTTC. This codes for CASQARHEQYF. This rearrangement joins TRBV11-2 to TRBJ2-7; D unclear. There are 11 residues in the CDR3. Germline-derived CDR1 and CDR2 are SGHAT and FQNNGV. Trimming pared 8 bases from V and 5 bases from J, leaving 10 bases between.

This clonotype was counted only a few times. The genes are TRBV7-9 and TRBJ2-1; D might be TRBD1 or TRBD2, each matching 5 bases. Between the trimmed V and J ends, which lost 6 bases and 5 bases, there was a span of 17 bases. In germline, CDR1 is SEHNR, CDR2 FQNEAQ (reference sequence). This CDR3 is 15 amino acids long. The CDR3 coding sequence is TGTGCCAGCAGGGACCGGGACGGCATAAACAATGAGCAGTTCTTC. It codes for CASRDRDGINNEQFF.

The V gene is TRBV20-1, the J gene TRBJ2-7, with 7 nucleotides matching TRBD1. CDR3 length: 16 amino acids. Germline V gene lookup returns CDR1 DFQATT and CDR2 SNEGSKA (reference sequence). V was clipped by 7 bases and J by 2 bases; unmatched bases: 17. The CDR3: CSGLEWRTGAPYEQYF. As DNA, the CDR3 is TGCAGTGGGCTAGAGTGGAGGACAGGAGCCCCCTACGAGCAGTACTTC.

This clonotype appeared many times. V gene TRBV24-1 combines with J gene TRBJ2-7, with 9 bases lining up with TRBD1. This CDR3 has 15 residues. CDR1 is KGHDR, CDR2 SFDVKD, per germline. The J segment lost 3 bases and the V segment lost 3 bases, leaving 5 bases of the junction unmatched. The CDR3 here is CATSDPGQGYYEQYF. For the CDR3, the DNA is TGTGCCACCAGTGATCCCGGACAGGGGTACTACGAGCAGTACTTC.

This clonotype has just a few counts. The rearrangement links TRBV2 to TRBJ1-4; no definite D call. This CDR3 region has 15 residues. The V gene lost 4 bases and the J gene lost 2 bases, with 11 bases spanning the gap. Per the germline V gene, CDR1 is SNHLY and CDR2 is FYNNEI. The CDR3: CASSANIGTNEKLFF. The CDR3 coding sequence is TGTGCCAGCAGTGCTAACATCGGGACTAATGAAAAACTGTTTTTT.

V usage is TRBV5-1 and J usage is TRBJ2-7; unclear D gene. CDR3 length equals 13 residues. The V and J ends lost 4 bases and 7 bases respectively, with 15 bases between them. Per the germline V gene, CDR1 is SGHRS and CDR2 is YFSETQ. The CDR3 region is CASSLGNPGEQYF. The CDR3 DNA follows: TGCGCCAGCAGCCTTGGAAATCCCGGAGAGCAGTACTTC.

CDR3 residues: CASSLSPGLGGEQFF. The CDR3 nucleotides read TGCGCCAGCAGCTTGTCGCCGGGACTAGGAGGTGAGCAGTTCTTC. The chain carries TRBV5-1 and TRBJ2-1; 8 bases align to TRBD2. The germline gives CDR1 SGHRS, CDR2 YFSETQ. The CDR3 has 15 amino acids. Losses at the gene ends were 1 base for V and 9 bases for J; bases not matched to a gene: 9. Variable domain in full (rest from reference TRBV5-1 and TRBJ2-1): KAGVTQTPRYLIKTRGQQVTLSCSPISGHRSVSWYQQTPGQGLQFLFEYFSETQRNKGNFPGRFSGRQFSNSRSEMNVSTLELGDSALYLCASSLSPGLGGEQFFGPGTRLTVL.